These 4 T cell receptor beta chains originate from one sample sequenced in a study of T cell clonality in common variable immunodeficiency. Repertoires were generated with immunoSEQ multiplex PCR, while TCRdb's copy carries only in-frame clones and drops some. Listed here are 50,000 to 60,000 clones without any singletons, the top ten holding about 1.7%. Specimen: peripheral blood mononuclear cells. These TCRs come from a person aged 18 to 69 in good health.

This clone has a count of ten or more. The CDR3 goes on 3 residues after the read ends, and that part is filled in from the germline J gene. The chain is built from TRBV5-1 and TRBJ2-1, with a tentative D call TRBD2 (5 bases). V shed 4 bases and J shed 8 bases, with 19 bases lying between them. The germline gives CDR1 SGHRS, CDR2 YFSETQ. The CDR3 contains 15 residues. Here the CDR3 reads CASSLSLGGGYEQFF. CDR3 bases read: TGCGCCAGCAGCCTATCCCTAGGCGGAGGATATGAG.

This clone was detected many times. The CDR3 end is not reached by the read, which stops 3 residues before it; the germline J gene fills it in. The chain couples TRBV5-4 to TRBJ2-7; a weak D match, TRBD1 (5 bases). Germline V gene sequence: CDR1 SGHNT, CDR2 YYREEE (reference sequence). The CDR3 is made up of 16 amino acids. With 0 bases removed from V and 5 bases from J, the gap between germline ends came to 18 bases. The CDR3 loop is CASSLGGGGILNEQYF. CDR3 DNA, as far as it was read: TGTGCCAGCAGCTTGGGGGGCGGTGGGATTCTCAACGAG.

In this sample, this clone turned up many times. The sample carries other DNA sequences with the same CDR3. CDR3 amino acids: CSARAPARNYGYTF. Incomplete CDR3 DNA: TGCAGTGCTAGAGCTCCCGCCAGAAACTATGGC. J is TRBJ1-2 and V is TRBV20-1; unclear D gene. The CDR3 end is not reached by the read, which stops 3 residues before it; the germline J gene fills it in. CDR1 and CDR2 from the germline V gene are DFQATT and SNEGSKA (reference sequence). The CDR3 is 14 amino acids. V was cut by 1 base and J by 2 bases, with 11 bases left in between.

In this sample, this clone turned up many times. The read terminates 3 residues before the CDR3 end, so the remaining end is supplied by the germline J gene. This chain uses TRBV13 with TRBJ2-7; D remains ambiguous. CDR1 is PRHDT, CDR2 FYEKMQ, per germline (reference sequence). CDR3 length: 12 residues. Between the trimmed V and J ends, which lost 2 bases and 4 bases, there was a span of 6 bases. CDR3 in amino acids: CASSLRSYEQYF. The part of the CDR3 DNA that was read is TGTGCCAGCAGCTTAAGGTCTTACGAG.